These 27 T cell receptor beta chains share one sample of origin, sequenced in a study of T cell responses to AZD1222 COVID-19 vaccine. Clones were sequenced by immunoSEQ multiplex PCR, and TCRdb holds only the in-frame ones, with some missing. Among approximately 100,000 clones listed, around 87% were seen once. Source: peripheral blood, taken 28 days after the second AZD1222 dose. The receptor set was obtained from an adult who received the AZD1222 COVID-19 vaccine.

The CDR3 is CASSLGGGAPDTQYF. The CDR3 region has the DNA TGCGCCAGCAGCTTGGGCGGGGGGGCCCCAGATACGCAGTATTTT. The rearrangement uses TRBV5-1 and TRBJ2-3; TRBD2 matches 9 bases. The V gene end was trimmed by 0 bases and the J gene end by 4 bases; junction bases not matched to a gene: 3. CDR3 length: 15 amino acids. Germline V CDR1 and CDR2: SGHRS, YFSETQ.

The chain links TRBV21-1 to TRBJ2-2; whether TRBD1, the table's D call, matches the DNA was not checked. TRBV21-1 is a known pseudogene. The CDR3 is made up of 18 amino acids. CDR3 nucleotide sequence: TGTGCCAGCTCTCGACCCAATCCCGGGACACCCAACACCGGGGAGCTGTTTTTT. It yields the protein CASSRPNPGTPNTGELFF.

The CDR3 loop is CASSRMGNYGYTF. The CDR3 DNA is TGTGCCAGCAGCCGAATGGGTAACTATGGCTACACCTTC. This chain uses TRBV13 with TRBJ1-2; D gene uncertain. This CDR3 comprises 13 residues. The germline CDR1 and CDR2 sequences are PRHDT and FYEKMQ (reference sequence). V was shortened by 5 bases and J by 1 base, with 8 bases between the two germline ends.

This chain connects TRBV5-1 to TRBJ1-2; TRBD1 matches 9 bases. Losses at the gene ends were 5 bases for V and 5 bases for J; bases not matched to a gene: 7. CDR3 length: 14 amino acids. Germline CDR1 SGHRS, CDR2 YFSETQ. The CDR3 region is CASRRDREEYGYTF. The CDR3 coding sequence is TGCGCCAGCAGGCGGGACAGGGAGGAATATGGCTACACCTTC.

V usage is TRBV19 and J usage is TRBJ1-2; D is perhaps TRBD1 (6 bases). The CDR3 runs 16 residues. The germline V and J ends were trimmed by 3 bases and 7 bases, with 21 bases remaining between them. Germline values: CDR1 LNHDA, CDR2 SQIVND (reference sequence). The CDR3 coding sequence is TGTGCCAGTAGTATGCCGCGGGGGGCAGTAGACGGTGGCTACACCTTC. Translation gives CASSMPRGAVDGGYTF.

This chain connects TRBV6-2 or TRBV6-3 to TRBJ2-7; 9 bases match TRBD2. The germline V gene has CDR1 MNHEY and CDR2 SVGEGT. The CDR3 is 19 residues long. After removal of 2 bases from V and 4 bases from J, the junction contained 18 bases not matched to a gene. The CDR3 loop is CASSYLIGGAGGGRYEQYF. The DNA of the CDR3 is TGTGCCAGCAGTTACCTAATAGGTGGAGCGGGAGGAGGGCGATACGAGCAGTACTTC.

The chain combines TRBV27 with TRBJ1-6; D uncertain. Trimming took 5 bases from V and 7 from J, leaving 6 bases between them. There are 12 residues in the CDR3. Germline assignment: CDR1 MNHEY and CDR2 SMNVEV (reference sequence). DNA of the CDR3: TGTGCCAGCAGTCTTAACAATTCACCCCTCCACTTT. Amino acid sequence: CASSLNNSPLHF.

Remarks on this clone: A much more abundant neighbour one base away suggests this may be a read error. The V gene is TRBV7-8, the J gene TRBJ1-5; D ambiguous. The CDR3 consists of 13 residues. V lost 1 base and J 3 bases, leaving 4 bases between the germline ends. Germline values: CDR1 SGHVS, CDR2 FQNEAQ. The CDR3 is CASSLGHNQPQHF. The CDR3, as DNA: TGTGCCAGCAGCTTAGGGCACAATCAGCCCCAGCATTTT.

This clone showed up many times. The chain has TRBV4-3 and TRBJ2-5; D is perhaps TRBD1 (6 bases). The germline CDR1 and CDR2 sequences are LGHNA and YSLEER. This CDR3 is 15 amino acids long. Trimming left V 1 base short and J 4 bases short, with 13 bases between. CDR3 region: CASSQAMGASETQYF. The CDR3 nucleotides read TGCGCCAGCAGCCAAGCTATGGGGGCCTCAGAGACCCAGTACTTC.

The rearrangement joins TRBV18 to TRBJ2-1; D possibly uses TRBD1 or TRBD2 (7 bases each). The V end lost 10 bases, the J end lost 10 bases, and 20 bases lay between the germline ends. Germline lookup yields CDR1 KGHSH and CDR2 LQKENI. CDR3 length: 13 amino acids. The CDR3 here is CATGRGGNGEQFF. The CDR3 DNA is TGTGCCACCGGCAGGGGGGGAAATGGAGAGCAGTTCTTC.

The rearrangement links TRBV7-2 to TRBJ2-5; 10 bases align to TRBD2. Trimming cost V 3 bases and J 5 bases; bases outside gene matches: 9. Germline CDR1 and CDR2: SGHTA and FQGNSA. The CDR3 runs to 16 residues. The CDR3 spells CASSFNLAGARETQYF. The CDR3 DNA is TGTGCCAGCAGCTTTAACCTAGCGGGAGCCCGGGAGACCCAGTACTTC.

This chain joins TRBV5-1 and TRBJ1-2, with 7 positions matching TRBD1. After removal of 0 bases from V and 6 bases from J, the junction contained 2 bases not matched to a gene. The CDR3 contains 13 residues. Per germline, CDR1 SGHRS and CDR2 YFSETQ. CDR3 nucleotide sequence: TGCGCCAGCAGCTTGGGGACAGGCAATGGCTACACCTTC. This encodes CASSLGTGNGYTF.

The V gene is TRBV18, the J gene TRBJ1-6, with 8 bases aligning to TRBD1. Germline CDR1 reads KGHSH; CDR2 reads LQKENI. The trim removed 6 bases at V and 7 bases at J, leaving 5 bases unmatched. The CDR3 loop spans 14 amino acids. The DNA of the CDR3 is TGTGCCAGCTCCCTGACAGGGGAAAATTCACCCCTCCACTTT. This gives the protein CASSLTGENSPLHF.

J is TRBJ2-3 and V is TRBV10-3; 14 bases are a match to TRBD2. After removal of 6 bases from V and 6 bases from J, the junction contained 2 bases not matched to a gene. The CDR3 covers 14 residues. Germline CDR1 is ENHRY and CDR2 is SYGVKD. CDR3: CAIRGLAGVDTQYF. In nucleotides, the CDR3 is TGTGCCATCAGGGGACTAGCGGGAGTGGATACGCAGTATTTT.

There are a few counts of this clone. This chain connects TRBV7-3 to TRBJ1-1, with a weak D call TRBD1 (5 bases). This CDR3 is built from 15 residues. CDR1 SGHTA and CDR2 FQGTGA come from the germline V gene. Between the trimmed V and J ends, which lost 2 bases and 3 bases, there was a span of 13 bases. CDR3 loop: CASSLSAGPDTEAFF. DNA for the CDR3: TGTGCCAGCAGCTTATCCGCAGGGCCTGACACTGAAGCTTTCTTT.

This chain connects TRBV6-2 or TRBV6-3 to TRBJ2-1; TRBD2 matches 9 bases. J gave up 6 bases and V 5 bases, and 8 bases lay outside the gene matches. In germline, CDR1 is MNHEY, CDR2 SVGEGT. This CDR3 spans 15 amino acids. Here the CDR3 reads CASSVPGLASNEQFF. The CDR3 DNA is TGTGCCAGCAGTGTACCGGGACTAGCATCCAATGAGCAGTTCTTC.

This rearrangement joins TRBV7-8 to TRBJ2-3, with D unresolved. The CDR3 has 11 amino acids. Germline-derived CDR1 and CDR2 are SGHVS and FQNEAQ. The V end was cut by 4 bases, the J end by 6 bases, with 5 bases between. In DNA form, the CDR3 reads TGTGCCAGCAGCTACGGGGATACGCAGTATTTT. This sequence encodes CASSYGDTQYF.

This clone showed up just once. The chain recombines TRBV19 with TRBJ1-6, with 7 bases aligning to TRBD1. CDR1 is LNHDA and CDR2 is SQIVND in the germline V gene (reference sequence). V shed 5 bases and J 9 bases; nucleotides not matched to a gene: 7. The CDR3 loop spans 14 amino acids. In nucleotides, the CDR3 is TGTGCCAGTAGTGCAACAGGGGAGACTTCACCCCTCCACTTT. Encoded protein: CASSATGETSPLHF.

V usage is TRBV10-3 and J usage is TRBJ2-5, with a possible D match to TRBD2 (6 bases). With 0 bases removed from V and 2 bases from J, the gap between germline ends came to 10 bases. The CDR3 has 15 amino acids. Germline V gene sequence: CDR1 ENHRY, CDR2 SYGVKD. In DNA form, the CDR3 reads TGTGCCATCAGTGAGTCCGGGACTCTGCAAGAGACCCAGTACTTC. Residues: CAISESGTLQETQYF.

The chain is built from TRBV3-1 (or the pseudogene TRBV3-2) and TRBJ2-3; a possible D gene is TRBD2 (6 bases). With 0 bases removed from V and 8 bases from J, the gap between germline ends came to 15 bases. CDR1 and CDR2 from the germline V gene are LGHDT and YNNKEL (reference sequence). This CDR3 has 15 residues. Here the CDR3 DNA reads TGTGCCAGCAGCCAAGATCTAGCCCTCGGGGGTACGCAGTATTTT. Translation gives CASSQDLALGGTQYF.

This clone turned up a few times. The CDR3 coding sequence is TGTGCCAGCAGCCAAACTGTCCGGCAGCCCCAGCATTTT. Encoded protein: CASSQTVRQPQHF. This chain links TRBV7-9 with TRBJ1-5; no reliable D call. CDR1 and CDR2 from the germline V gene are SEHNR and FQNEAQ (reference sequence). The V end lost 5 bases, the J end lost 7 bases, and 12 bases lay between the germline ends. The CDR3 runs 13 residues.

Here the CDR3 DNA reads TGTGCCAGCAGTTATTCCGGGACAGCCAACACTGAAGCTTTCTTT. Residues: CASSYSGTANTEAFF. The chain uses TRBV6-5 and TRBJ1-1; 7 bases match TRBD1. The length of the CDR3 is 15 residues. The germline gives CDR1 MNHEY, CDR2 SVGAGI. Germline trimming cut 3 bases from V and 2 bases from J; bases unmatched to any gene: 6.

CDR3 in amino acids: CAWSVIPGLPEAFF. DNA of the CDR3: TGTGCCTGGAGTGTAATTCCAGGGCTACCTGAAGCTTTCTTT. The V call is TRBV30, the J call TRBJ1-1; a possible D gene is TRBD1 (5 bases). Trimming left V 0 bases short and J 6 bases short, with 14 bases between. Germline V CDR1 and CDR2: GTSNPN, SVGIG (reference sequence). This CDR3 region has 14 residues.

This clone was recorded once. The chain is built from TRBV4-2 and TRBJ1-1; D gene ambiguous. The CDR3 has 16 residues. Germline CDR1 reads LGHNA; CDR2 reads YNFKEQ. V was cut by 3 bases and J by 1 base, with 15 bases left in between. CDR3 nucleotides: TGTGCCAGCAGCCAGGCGGGGAAAGTGGGGAACACTGAAGCTTTCTTT. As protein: CASSQAGKVGNTEAFF.

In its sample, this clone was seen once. CDR3 loop: CASSPGGEKPQHF. In nucleotides, the CDR3 is TGTGCCAGCTCACCGGGGGGGGAGAAGCCCCAGCATTTT. This chain joins TRBV18 and TRBJ1-5, with D tentatively TRBD1 (5 bases). Deletions cut 3 bases from V and 8 bases from J, with 11 bases between. Germline loops: CDR1 KGHSH, CDR2 LQKENI. The CDR3 is made up of 13 amino acids.

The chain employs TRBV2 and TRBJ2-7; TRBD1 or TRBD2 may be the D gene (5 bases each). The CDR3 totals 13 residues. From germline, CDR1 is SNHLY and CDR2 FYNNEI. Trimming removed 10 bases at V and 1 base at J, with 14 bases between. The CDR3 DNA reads TGTGCCACCCGGTCTGGGGGTTCCTACGAGCAGTACTTC. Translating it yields CATRSGGSYEQYF.

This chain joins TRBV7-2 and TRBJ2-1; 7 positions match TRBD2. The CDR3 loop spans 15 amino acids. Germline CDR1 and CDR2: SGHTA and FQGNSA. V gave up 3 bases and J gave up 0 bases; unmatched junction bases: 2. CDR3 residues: CASSFGGSSYNEQFF. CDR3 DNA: TGTGCCAGCAGCTTCGGGGGGAGCTCCTACAATGAGCAGTTCTTC.